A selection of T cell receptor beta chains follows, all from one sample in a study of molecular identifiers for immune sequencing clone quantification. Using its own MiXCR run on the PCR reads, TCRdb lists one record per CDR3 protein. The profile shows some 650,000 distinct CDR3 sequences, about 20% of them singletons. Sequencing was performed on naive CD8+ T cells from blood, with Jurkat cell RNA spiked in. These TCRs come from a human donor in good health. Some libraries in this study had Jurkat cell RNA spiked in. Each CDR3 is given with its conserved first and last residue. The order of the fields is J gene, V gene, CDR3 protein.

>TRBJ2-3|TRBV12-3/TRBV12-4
CASSWGASTDTQYF
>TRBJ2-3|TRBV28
CASSPRGLAGESTDTQYF
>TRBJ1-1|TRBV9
CASSVVPWDSVNTEAFF
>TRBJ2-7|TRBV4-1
CASCQGSLDLYEQYF
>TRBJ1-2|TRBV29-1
CSALGFGYTF
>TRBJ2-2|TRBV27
CASSLIAGVGTGELFF
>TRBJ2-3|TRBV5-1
CASSPGLELDTQYF
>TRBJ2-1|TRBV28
CASSLRDYNEQFF
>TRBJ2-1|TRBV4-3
CAGSQSRAIDEQFF
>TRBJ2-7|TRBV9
CASSGQGRYEQYF
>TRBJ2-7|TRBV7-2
CASSLVRGGYEQYF
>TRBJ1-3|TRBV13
CASSSGAYSGNTIYF